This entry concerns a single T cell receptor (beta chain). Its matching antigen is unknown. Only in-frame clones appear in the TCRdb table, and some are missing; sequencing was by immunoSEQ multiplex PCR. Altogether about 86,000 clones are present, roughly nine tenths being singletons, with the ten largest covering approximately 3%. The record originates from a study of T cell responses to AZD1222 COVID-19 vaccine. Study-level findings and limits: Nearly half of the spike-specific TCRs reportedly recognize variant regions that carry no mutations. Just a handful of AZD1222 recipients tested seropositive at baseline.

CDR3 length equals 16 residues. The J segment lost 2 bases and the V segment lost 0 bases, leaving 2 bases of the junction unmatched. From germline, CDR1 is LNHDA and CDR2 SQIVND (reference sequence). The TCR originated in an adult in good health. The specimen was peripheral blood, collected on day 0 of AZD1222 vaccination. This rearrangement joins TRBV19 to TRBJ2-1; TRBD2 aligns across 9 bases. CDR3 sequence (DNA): TGTGCCAGTAGTATAGATGGCGGGAGGGCCTACAATGAGCAGTTCTTC. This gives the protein CASSIDGGRAYNEQFF.